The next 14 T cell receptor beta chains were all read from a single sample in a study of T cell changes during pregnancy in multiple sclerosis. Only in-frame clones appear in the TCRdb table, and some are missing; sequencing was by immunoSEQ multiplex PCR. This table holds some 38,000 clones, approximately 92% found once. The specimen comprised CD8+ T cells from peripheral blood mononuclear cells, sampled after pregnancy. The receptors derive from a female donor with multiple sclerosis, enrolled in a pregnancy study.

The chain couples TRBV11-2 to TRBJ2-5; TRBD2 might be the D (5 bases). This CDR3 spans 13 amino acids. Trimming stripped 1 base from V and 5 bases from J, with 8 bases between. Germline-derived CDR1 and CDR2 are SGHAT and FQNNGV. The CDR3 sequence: CASSLGPGETQYF. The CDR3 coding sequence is TGTGCCAGCAGCTTAGGCCCGGGGGAGACCCAGTACTTC. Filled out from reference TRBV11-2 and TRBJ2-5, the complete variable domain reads EAGVAQSPRYKIIEKRQSVAFWCNPISGHATLYWYQQILGQGPKLLIQFQNNGVVDDSQLPKDRFSAERLKGVDSTLKIQPAKLEDSAVYLCASSLGPGETQYFGPGTRLLVL.

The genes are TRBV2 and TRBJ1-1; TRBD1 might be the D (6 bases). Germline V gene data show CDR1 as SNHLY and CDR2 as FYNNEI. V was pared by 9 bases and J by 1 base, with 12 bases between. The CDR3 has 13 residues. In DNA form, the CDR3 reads TGTGCCAGGGTCGGGGGGCCGAACACTGAAGCTTTCTTT. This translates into CARVGGPNTEAFF.

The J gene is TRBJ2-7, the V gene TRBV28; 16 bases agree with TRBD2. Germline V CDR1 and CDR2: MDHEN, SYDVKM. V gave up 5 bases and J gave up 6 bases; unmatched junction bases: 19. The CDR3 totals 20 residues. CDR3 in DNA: TGTGCCAGCAGTCCCCCTGAGGGACTAGCGGGAGGGCCCGAACCTCGCGAGCAGTACTTC. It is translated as CASSPPEGLAGGPEPREQYF.

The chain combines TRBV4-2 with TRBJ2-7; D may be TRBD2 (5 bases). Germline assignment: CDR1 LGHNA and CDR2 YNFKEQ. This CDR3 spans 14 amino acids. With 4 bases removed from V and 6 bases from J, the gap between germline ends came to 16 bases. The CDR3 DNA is TGTGCCAGCAGCCGGAACATCGCAGGAGGCGAGCAGTACTTC. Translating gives CASSRNIAGGEQYF.

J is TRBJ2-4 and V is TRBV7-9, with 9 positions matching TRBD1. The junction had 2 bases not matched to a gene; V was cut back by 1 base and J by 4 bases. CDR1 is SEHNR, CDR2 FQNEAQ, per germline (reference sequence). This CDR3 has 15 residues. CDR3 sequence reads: CASSLEGTGKNIQYF. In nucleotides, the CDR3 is TGTGCCAGCAGCTTAGAAGGGACAGGGAAAAACATTCAGTACTTC.

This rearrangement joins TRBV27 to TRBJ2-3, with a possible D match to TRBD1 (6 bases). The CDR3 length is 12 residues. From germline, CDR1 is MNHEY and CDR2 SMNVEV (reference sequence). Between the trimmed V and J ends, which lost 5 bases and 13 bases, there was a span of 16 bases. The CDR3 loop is CASSSIGKGEYF. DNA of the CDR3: TGTGCCAGCAGTAGCATAGGGAAGGGGGAGTATTTT.

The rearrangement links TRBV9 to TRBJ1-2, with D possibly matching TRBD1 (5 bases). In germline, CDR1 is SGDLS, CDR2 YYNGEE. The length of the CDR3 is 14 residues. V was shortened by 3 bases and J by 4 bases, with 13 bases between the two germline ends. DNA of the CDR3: TGTGCCAGCAGCGGGGGGGGTCCCGTCTATGGCTACACCTTC. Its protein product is CASSGGGPVYGYTF.

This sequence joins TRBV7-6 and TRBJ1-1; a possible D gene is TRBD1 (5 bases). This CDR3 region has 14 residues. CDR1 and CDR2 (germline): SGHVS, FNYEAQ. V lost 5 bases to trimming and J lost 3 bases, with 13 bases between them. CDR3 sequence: CASSPDDRYTEAFF. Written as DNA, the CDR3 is TGTGCCAGCAGCCCCGACGACAGATACACTGAAGCTTTCTTT.

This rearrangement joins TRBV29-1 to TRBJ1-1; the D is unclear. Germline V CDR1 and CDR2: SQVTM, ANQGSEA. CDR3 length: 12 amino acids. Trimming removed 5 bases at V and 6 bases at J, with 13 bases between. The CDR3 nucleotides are TGCAGCGTTAAAAGGGAGCACTCTGAAGCTTTCTTT. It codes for CSVKREHSEAFF.

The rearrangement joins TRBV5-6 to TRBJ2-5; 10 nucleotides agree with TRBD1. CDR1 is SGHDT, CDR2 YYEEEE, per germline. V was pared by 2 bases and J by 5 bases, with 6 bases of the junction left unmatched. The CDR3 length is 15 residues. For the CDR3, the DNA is TGTGCCAGCAGCTTTGGGACAGGGGTGGACGAGACCCAGTACTTC. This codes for CASSFGTGVDETQYF. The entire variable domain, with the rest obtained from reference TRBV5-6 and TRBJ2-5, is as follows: DAGVTQSPTHLIKTRGQQVTLRCSPKSGHDTVSWYQQALGQGPQFIFQYYEEEERQRGNFPDRFSGHQFPNYSSELNVNALLLGDSALYLCASSFGTGVDETQYFGPGTRLLVL.

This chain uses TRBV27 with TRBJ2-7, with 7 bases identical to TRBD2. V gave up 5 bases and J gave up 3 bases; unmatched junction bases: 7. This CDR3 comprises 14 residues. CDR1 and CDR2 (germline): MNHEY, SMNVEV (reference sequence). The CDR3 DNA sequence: TGTGCCAGCAGTCGAAGTAGCGGGCTCTACGAGCAGTACTTC. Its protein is CASSRSSGLYEQYF.

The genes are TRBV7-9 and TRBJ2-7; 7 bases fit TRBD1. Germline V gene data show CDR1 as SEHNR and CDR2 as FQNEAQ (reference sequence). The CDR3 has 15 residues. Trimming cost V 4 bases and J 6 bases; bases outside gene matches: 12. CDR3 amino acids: CASSSPDRPRGEQYF. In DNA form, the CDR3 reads TGTGCCAGCAGCTCCCCGGACAGGCCCCGGGGCGAGCAGTACTTC. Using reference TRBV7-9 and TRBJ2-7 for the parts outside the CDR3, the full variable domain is DTGVSQNPRHKITKRGQNVTFRCDPISEHNRLYWYRQTLGQGPEFLTYFQNEAQLEKSRLLSDRFSAERPKGSFSTLEIQRTEQGDSAMYLCASSSPDRPRGEQYFGPGTRLTVT.

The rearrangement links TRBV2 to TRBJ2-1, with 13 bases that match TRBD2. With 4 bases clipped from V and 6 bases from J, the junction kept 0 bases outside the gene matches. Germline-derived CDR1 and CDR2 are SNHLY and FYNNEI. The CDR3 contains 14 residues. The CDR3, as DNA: TGTGCCAGCAGTGGACTAGCGGGGGGCAATGAGCAGTTCTTC. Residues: CASSGLAGGNEQFF.

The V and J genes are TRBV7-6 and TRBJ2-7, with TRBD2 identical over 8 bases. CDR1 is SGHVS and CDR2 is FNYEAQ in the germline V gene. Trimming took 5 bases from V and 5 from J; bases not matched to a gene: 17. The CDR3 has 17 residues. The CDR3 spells CASSRRGGAGLGHEQYF. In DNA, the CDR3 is TGTGCCAGCAGCCGACGTGGAGGAGCGGGACTAGGACACGAGCAGTACTTC.